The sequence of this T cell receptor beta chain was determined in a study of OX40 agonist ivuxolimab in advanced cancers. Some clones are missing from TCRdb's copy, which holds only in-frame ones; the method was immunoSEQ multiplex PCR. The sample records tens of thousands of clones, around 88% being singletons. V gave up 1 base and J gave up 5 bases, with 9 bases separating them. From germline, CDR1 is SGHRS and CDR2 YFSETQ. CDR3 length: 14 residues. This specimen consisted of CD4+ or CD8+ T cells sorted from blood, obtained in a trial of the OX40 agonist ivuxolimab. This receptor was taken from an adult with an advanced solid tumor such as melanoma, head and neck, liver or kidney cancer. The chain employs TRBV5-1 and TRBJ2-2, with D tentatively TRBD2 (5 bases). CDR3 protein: CASSLRRETGELFF. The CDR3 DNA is TGCGCCAGCAGCTTGAGACGGGAAACCGGGGAGCTGTTTTTT.